Sequencing of this TCR beta chain was carried out in a study of CD8 T cells in Susac syndrome. With random hexamers, reverse transcription was performed on roughly 0.5 to 1 ug of RNA. The amplification used immunoSEQ multiplex PCR on TCR beta CDR3; it spanned 54 Vbeta and 13 Jbeta. Via MiXCR, TCRdb re-called the immunoSEQ multiplex PCR reads, giving one row per CDR3 protein. Of around 270,000 distinct CDR3 sequences listed, around 91% were seen once; the top ten hold roughly 0.2%. CDR3 size: 12 residues. V lost 4 bases to trimming and J lost 6 bases, with 10 bases between them. Looked up from germline, CDR1 is SQVTM and CDR2 is ANQGSEA. From blood CD8+ and CD4+ T cells, TCR beta sequences were generated. Relapsing-remitting disease, either stable or active, was present in the multiple sclerosis controls, who were treatment-naive patients. Negative isolation was used for CD8+ and CD4+ T cells and FACS enrichment for TEMRA cells.

The receptor's source is a human donor with multiple sclerosis. The genes are TRBV29-1 and TRBJ2-1; D is unresolved. Source material: CD8+ T cells from PBMCs. CDR3 sequence reads: CSVALQVNEQFF. As DNA, the CDR3 is TGCAGCGTTGCCCTTCAGGTCAATGAGCAGTTCTTC.